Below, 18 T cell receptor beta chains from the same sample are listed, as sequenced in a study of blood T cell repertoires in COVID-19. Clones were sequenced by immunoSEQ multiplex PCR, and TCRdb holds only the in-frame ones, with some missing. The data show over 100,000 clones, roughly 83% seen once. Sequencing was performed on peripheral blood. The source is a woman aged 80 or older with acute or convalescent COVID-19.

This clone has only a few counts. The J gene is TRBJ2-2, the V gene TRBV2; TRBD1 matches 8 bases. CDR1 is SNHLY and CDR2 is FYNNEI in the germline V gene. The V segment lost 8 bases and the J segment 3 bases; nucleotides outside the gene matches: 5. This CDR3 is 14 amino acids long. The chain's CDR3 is CASDRGEYTGELFF. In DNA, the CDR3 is TGTGCCAGCGACAGGGGAGAGTACACCGGGGAGCTGTTTTTT.

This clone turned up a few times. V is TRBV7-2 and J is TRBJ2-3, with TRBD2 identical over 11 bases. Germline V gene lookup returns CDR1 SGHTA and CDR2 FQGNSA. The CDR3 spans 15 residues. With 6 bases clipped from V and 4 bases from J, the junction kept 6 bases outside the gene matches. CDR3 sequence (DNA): TGTGCCAGCAGTTCACTAGCGGGAGCTCCAGATACGCAGTATTTT. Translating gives CASSSLAGAPDTQYF.

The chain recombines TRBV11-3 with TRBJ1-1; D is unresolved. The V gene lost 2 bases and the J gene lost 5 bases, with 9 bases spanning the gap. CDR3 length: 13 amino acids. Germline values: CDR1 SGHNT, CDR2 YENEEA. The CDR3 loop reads CASSLTRGTEAFF. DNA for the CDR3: TGTGCCAGCAGCTTAACCAGAGGTACTGAAGCTTTCTTT.

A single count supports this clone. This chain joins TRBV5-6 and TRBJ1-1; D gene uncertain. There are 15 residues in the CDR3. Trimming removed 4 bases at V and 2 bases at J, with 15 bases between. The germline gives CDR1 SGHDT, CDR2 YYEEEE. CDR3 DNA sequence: TGTGCCAGCAGCCCGGGATTAACCCTAAACACTGAAGCTTTCTTT. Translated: CASSPGLTLNTEAFF. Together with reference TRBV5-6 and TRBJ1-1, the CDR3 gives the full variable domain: DAGVTQSPTHLIKTRGQQVTLRCSPKSGHDTVSWYQQALGQGPQFIFQYYEEEERQRGNFPDRFSGHQFPNYSSELNVNALLLGDSALYLCASSPGLTLNTEAFFGQGTRLTVV.

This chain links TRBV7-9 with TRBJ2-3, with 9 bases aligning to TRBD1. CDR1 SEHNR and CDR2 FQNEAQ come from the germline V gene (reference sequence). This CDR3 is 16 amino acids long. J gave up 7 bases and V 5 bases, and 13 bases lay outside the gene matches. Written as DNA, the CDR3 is TGTGCCAGCAGCCCCCGACAGGGGGGAAGATTTTATACGCAGTATTTT. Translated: CASSPRQGGRFYTQYF.

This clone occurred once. CDR3 sequence: CATSRALTSGRLEQYF. The DNA for the CDR3 is TGTGCCACCAGCAGAGCCCTGACTAGCGGGAGGCTCGAGCAGTACTTC. The chain couples TRBV15 to TRBJ2-7, with 13 bases matching TRBD2. J lost 6 bases, V lost 1 base, and 6 bases had no gene match. The CDR3 runs to 16 residues. Per the germline V gene, CDR1 is LNHNV and CDR2 is YYDKDF (reference sequence). Full variable domain (rest looked up from reference TRBV15 and TRBJ2-7): DAMVIQNPRYQVTQFGKPVTLSCSQTLNHNVMYWYQQKSSQAPKLLFHYYDKDFNNEADTPDNFQSRRPNTSFCFLDIRSPGLGDTAMYLCATSRALTSGRLEQYFGPGTRLTVT.

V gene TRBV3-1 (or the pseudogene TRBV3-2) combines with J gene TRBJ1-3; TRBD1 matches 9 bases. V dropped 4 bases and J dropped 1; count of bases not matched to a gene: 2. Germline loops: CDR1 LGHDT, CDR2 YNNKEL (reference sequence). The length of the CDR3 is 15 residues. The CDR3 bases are TGTGCCAGCAGCCTTGGGACAGGGTCTGGAAACACCATATATTTT. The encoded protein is CASSLGTGSGNTIYF.

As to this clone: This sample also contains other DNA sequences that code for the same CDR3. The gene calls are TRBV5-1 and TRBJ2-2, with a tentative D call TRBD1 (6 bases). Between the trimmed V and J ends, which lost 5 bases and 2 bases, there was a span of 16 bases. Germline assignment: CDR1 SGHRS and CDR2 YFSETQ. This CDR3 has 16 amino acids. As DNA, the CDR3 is TGCGCCAGCAGTTTACGAGGGGGTCTAAACACCGGGGAGCTGTTTTTT. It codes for CASSLRGGLNTGELFF.

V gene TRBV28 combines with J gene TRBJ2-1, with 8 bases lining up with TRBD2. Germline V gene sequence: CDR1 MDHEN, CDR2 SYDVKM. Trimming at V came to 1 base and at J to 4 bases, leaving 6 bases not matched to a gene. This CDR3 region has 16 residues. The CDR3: CASSLYPAGAYNEQFF. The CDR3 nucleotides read TGTGCCAGCAGTTTATATCCAGCGGGAGCGTACAATGAGCAGTTCTTC.

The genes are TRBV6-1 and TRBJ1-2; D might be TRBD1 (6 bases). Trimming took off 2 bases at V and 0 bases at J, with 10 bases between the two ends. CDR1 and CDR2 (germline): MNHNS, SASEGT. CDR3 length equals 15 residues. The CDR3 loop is CASSEPGTSNYGYTF. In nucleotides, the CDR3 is TGTGCCAGCAGTGAACCTGGGACATCTAACTATGGCTACACCTTC.

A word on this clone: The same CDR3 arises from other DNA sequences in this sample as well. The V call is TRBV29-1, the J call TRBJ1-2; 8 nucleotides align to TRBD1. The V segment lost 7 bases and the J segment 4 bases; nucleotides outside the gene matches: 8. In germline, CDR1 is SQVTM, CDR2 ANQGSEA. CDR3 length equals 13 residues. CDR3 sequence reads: CSAAGQGGYGYTF. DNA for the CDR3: TGCAGCGCCGCTGGACAGGGAGGCTATGGCTACACCTTC.

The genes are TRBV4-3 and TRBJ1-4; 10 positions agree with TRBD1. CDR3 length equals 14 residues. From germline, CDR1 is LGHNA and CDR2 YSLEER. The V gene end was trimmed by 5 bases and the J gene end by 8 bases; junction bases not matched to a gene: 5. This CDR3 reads CASSYDRGQEKLFF. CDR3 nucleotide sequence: TGCGCCAGCAGCTACGACAGGGGGCAGGAAAAACTGTTTTTT.

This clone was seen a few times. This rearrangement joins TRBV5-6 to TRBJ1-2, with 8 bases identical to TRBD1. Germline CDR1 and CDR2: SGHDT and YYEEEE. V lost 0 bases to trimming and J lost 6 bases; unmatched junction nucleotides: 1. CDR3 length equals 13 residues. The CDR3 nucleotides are TGTGCCAGCAGCTTGGCGACAGGGGATGGCTACACCTTC. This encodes CASSLATGDGYTF.

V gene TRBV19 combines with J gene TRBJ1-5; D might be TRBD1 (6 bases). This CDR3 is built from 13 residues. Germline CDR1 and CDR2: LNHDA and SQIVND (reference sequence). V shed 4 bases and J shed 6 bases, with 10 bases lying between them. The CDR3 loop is CASSTGHFQPQHF. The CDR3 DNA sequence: TGTGCCAGTAGTACGGGACATTTTCAGCCCCAGCATTTT.

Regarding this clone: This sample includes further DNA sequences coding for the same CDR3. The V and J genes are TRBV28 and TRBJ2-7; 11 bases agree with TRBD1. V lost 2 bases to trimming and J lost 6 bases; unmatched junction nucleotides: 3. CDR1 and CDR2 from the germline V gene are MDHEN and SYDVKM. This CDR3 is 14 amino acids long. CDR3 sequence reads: CASSLRDRGSEQYF. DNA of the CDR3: TGTGCCAGCAGTTTACGGGACAGGGGGAGCGAGCAGTACTTC. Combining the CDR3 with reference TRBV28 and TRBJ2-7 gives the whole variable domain DVKVTQSSRYLVKRTGEKVFLECVQDMDHENMFWYRQDPGLGLRLIYFSYDVKMKEKGDIPEGYSVSREKKERFSLILESASTNQTSMYLCASSLRDRGSEQYFGPGTRLTVT.

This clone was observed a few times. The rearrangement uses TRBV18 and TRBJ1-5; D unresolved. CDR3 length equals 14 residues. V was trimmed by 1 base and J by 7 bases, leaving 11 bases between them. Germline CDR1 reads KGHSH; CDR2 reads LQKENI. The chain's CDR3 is CASSPQGGRQPQHF. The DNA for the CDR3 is TGTGCCAGCTCACCACAGGGAGGGAGGCAGCCCCAGCATTTT.

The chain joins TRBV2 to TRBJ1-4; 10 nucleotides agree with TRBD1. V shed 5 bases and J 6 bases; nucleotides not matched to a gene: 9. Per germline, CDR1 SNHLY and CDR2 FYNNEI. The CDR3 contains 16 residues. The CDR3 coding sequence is TGTGCCAGCAGTTACACAGGGGGGACAGGGGATGAAAAACTGTTTTTT. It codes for CASSYTGGTGDEKLFF.

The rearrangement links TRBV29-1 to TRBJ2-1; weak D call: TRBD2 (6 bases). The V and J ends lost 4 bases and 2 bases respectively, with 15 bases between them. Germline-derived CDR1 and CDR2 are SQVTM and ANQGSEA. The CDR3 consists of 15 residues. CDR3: CSVAKRDSPYNEQFF. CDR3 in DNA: TGCAGCGTTGCGAAGAGGGACTCCCCCTACAATGAGCAGTTCTTC.